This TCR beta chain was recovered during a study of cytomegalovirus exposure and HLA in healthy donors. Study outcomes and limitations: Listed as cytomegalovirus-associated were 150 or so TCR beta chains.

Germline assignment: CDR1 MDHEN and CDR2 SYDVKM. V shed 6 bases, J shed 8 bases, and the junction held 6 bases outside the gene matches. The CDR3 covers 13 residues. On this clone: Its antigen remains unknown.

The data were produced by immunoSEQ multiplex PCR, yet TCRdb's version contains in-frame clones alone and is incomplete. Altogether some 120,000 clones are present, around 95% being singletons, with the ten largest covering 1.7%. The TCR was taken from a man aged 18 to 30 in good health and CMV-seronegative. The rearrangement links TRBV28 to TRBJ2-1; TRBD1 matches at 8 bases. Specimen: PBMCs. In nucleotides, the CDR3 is TGTGCCAGCAGAGGGACAGGCGGCCATGAGCAGTTCTTC. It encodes CASRGTGGHEQFF.